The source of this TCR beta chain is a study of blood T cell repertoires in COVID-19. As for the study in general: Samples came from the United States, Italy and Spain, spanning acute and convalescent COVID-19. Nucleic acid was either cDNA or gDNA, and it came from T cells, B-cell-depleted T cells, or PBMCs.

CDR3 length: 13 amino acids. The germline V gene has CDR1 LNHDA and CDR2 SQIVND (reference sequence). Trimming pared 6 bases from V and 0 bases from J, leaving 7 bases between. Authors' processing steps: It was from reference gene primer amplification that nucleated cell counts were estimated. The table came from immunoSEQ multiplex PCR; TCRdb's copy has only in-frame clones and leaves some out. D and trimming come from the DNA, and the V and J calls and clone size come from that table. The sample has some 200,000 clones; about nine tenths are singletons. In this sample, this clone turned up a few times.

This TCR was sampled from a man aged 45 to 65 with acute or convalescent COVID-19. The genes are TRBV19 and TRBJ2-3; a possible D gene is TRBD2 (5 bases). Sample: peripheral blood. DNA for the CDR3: TGTGCCAGTAGCGGGGTCAGCACAGATACGCAGTATTTT. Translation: CASSGVSTDTQYF.